The 29 T cell receptor beta chains below all came from one sample that was sequenced in a study of blood T cells in healthy people across ages (dated by TCRdb to about 2015). The library was prepared using 5' RACE. The instrument was an Illumina HiSeq 2500. A second roughly 6 to 12 cycle PCR used a sample-barcoded 5' primer and a J-beta primer mix. TCRdb ran its own pipeline on the public reads, namely fastp trimming at Q25 and MiXCR clone calling, and kept in-frame beta chains. Under each unique CDR3 protein, matching rows form one entry showing the most common genes and DNA. The sample table shows roughly 500,000 distinct CDR3 sequences, and 20% to 30% are seen once. Approximately 10% of the sample belongs to the ten largest clones. These data also formed part of another study, on T cells of mothers and their children.

The source material was blood. Source of these receptors: a boy between 10 and 17 years old in good health.

This chain connects TRBV7-9 to TRBJ1-4, with a weak D call TRBD1 (6 bases). The CDR3 runs 16 residues. Germline lookup yields CDR1 SEHNR and CDR2 FQNEAQ (reference sequence). V dropped 5 bases and J dropped 7 bases, with 20 bases sitting between them. In DNA form, the CDR3 reads TGTGCCAGCAGCCCGCGGGGGGCCGTACAGAGTGAAAAACTGTTTTTT. Amino acid sequence: CASSPRGAVQSEKLFF.

This clonotype was seen a handful of times. Just one base apart from a much larger clone, this may be a read error. This sequence joins TRBV20-1 and TRBJ2-5, with a possible D match to TRBD2 (5 bases). Looked up from germline, CDR1 is DFQATT and CDR2 is SNEGSKA (reference sequence). There are 13 residues in the CDR3. This chain's CDR3 is CSASRGAPQTQHF. The CDR3 bases are TGCAGTGCTAGCCGGGGAGCCCCACAGACCCAGCACTTC.

V usage is TRBV6-2 or TRBV6-3 and J usage is TRBJ2-3; D is unclear. This CDR3 spans 15 amino acids. V shed 2 bases and J shed 2 bases, with 11 bases lying between them. Germline values: CDR1 MNHEY, CDR2 SVGEGT. The CDR3 region has the DNA TGTGCCAGCAGTTACGGGCCCGACTTCACAGATACGCAGTATTTT. The encoded protein is CASSYGPDFTDTQYF.

This chain uses TRBV7-9 with TRBJ2-5; tentatively, D is TRBD2 (5 bases). Trimming removed 5 bases at V and 5 bases at J, with 18 bases between. There are 15 residues in the CDR3. Germline loops: CDR1 SEHNR, CDR2 FQNEAQ (reference sequence). The CDR3 bases are TGTGCCAGCAGCCCGGCTAAGGCGAGGGAGGAGACCCAGTACTTC. Its translation: CASSPAKAREETQYF. Together with reference TRBV7-9 and TRBJ2-5, the CDR3 gives the full variable domain: DTGVSQNPRHKITKRGQNVTFRCDPISEHNRLYWYRQTLGQGPEFLTYFQNEAQLEKSRLLSDRFSAERPKGSFSTLEIQRTEQGDSAMYLCASSPAKAREETQYFGPGTRLLVL.

This clonotype was counted only a few times. The gene calls are TRBV3-1 and TRBJ2-5, with a possible D match to TRBD1 (5 bases). Matching the DNA end better, TRBJ2-7 makes the J call doubtful. This CDR3 has 14 amino acids. Germline V CDR1 and CDR2: LGHDT, YNNKEL (reference sequence). Written as DNA, the CDR3 is TGTGCCAGCAGCCAAGGGGGCGCCCCCTACGAGCAGTACTTC. This sequence encodes CASSQGGAPYEQYF.

The chain carries TRBV7-2 and TRBJ2-7; D remains ambiguous. Deletions cut 5 bases from V and 3 bases from J, with 17 bases between. Per germline, CDR1 SGHTA and CDR2 FQGNSA. The CDR3 runs to 15 residues. CDR3 DNA: TGTGCCAGCAGCCCGGTCGCGGTGACGTACTACGAGCAGTACTTC. Its translation is CASSPVAVTYYEQYF.

This clonotype showed up just a few times. The V gene is TRBV27, the J gene TRBJ1-6, with 8 bases matching TRBD1. The CDR3 is 14 residues long. The V gene's germline CDR1 is MNHEY and CDR2 SMNVEV (reference sequence). After removal of 3 bases from V and 7 bases from J, the junction contained 2 bases not matched to a gene. CDR3 bases: TGTGCCAGCAGTTTCGGACAGGGAAATTCACCCCTCCACTTT. Protein: CASSFGQGNSPLHF.

The chain combines TRBV28 with TRBJ2-5; TRBD2 matches at 8 bases. The DNA end favors TRBJ2-1, so the J call may be wrong. Germline-derived CDR1 and CDR2 are MDHEN and SYDVKM. The CDR3 has 16 residues. CDR3 nucleotide sequence: TGTGCCAGCAGTCCCGTGGCGGGAGGTATCTATAATGAGCAGTTCTTC. Its translation is CASSPVAGGIYNEQFF.

This chain connects TRBV3-1 to TRBJ1-5; TRBD1 might be the D (5 bases). The CDR3 covers 14 residues. Trimming pared 4 bases from V and 7 bases from J, leaving 14 bases between. CDR1 LGHDT and CDR2 YNNKEL come from the germline V gene (reference sequence). CDR3: CASSPIWGRQPQHF. The DNA for the CDR3 is TGTGCCAGCAGCCCTATTTGGGGGAGGCAGCCCCAGCATTTT.

The rearrangement uses TRBV6-6 and TRBJ1-1; 9 bases are a match to TRBD1. After removal of 4 bases from V and 3 bases from J, the junction contained 9 bases not matched to a gene. The CDR3 is made up of 16 amino acids. Germline CDR1 reads MNHNY; CDR2 reads SVGAGI (reference sequence). The CDR3 nucleotides are TGTGCCAGCAGTTTCGGACAGGGGAGTATCGACACTGAAGCTTTCTTT. It codes for CASSFGQGSIDTEAFF.

This rearrangement joins TRBV11-2 to TRBJ1-1; D may be TRBD1 (6 bases). CDR1 SGHAT and CDR2 FQNNGV come from the germline V gene. The V end was cut by 0 bases, the J end by 4 bases, with 12 bases between. The CDR3 consists of 15 residues. CDR3 sequence reads: CASSLDWTAVTEAFF. The CDR3 nucleotides are TGTGCCAGCAGCTTAGACTGGACAGCGGTCACTGAAGCTTTCTTT.

This clonotype was seen only a few times. This chain links TRBV15 with TRBJ2-5; maybe TRBD2 (6 bases). The DNA end is more similar to TRBJ2-1, so the J call may be wrong. Germline V CDR1 and CDR2: LNHNV, YYDKDF (reference sequence). The CDR3 spans 12 residues. The CDR3 region is CATSRLANEQFF. The CDR3 coding sequence is TGTGCCACCAGCAGACTAGCGAATGAGCAGTTCTTC.

This clonotype was seen only a few times. The CDR3 loop reads CASRVLGQGFTEAFF. The DNA of the CDR3 is TGTGCCAGCAGGGTACTGGGACAGGGGTTCACTGAAGCTTTCTTT. The chain has TRBV6-6 and TRBJ1-1; 10 bases are a match to TRBD1. V gave up 6 bases and J gave up 4 bases; unmatched junction bases: 8. This CDR3 is 15 amino acids long. Germline V CDR1 and CDR2: MNHNY, SVGAGI (reference sequence).

CDR3 coding DNA: TGTGCCAGCAGCTTAATCTGGGCGGGGGGTACAGATACGCAGTATTTT. It encodes CASSLIWAGGTDTQYF. The rearrangement joins TRBV7-2 to TRBJ2-3, with TRBD2 matching 8 bases. Germline CDR1 reads SGHTA; CDR2 reads FQGNSA. J was trimmed by 3 bases and V by 2 bases; bases with no gene match: 7. There are 16 residues in the CDR3. Using reference TRBV7-2 and TRBJ2-3 for the parts outside the CDR3, the full variable domain is GAGVSQSPSNKVTEKGKDVELRCDPISGHTALYWYRQSLGQGLEFLIYFQGNSAPDKSGLPSDRFSAERTGGSVSTLTIQRTQQEDSAVYLCASSLIWAGGTDTQYFGPGTRLTVL.

The chain combines TRBV4-2 with TRBJ2-7, with 9 bases identical to TRBD2. The CDR3 runs to 15 residues. With 1 base clipped from V and 5 bases from J, the junction kept 6 bases outside the gene matches. From germline, CDR1 is LGHNA and CDR2 YNFKEQ. This CDR3 is CASSQGRLAGNEQYF. The CDR3 DNA reads as TGTGCCAGCAGCCAAGGACGGCTAGCGGGGAACGAGCAGTACTTC.

The chain carries TRBV29-1 and TRBJ1-2; 10 bases fit TRBD1. The CDR3 runs 14 residues. V was clipped by 7 bases and J by 3 bases; unmatched bases: 8. CDR1 and CDR2 from the germline V gene are SQVTM and ANQGSEA. The CDR3 DNA is TGCAGCGCCCTTGGGGACAGGGGCCACTATGGCTACACCTTC. It specifies CSALGDRGHYGYTF.

The count of this clonotype is one. A much larger clonotype is one base distant, so this may be a read error. This sequence joins TRBV7-2 and TRBJ2-3, with D possibly matching TRBD1 (5 bases). Germline values: CDR1 SGHTA, CDR2 FQGNSA. This CDR3 is 13 amino acids long. The CDR3 region is CVSSLAGKDTQYF. CDR3 in DNA: TGTGTCAGCAGCTTGGCAGGGAAAGATACGCAGTATTTT.

This clonotype came up a few times. The chain carries TRBV5-1 and TRBJ2-1; D perhaps matches TRBD2 (6 bases). Trimming removed 4 bases from V and 3 bases from J, with 17 bases in between. This CDR3 has 16 amino acids. Germline V lookup: CDR1 SGHRS, CDR2 YFSETQ. Written as DNA, the CDR3 is TGCGCCAGCAGCATCTCGACTCTAGCGTACTACAATGAGCAGTTCTTC. Translating gives CASSISTLAYYNEQFF.

This chain connects TRBV7-9 to TRBJ1-4; the D is unclear. CDR1 SEHNR and CDR2 FQNEAQ come from the germline V gene (reference sequence). The V end lost 1 base, the J end lost 5 bases, and 8 bases lay between the germline ends. There are 14 residues in the CDR3. The DNA for the CDR3 is TGTGCCAGCAGCTTAGAGGTATCAAATGAAAAACTGTTTTTT. Protein: CASSLEVSNEKLFF.

The chain links TRBV11-1 to TRBJ2-1; tentative D call: TRBD2 (6 bases). Per the germline V gene, CDR1 is SGHAT and CDR2 is FQDESV (reference sequence). This CDR3 is 15 amino acids long. Between the trimmed V and J ends, which lost 5 bases and 10 bases, there was a span of 21 bases. CDR3 in amino acids: CASSVPPGASGEQFF. CDR3 sequence (DNA): TGTGCCAGCAGCGTCCCCCCGGGAGCTTCGGGGGAGCAGTTCTTC.

In this sample, this clonotype turned up a few times. This chain joins TRBV6-5 and TRBJ1-4; D is uncertain. V lost 4 bases and J 0 bases, leaving 6 bases between the germline ends. The germline gives CDR1 MNHEY, CDR2 SVGAGI. This CDR3 comprises 14 residues. In DNA form, the CDR3 reads TGTGCCAGCAGTTCAGTTGCAACTAATGAAAAACTGTTTTTT. Translating it yields CASSSVATNEKLFF.

This clonotype was picked up a small number of times. The chain joins TRBV7-9 to TRBJ2-5, with D hard to call. The CDR3 covers 15 residues. V was clipped by 6 bases and J by 1 base, with 15 bases between them. Germline CDR1 SEHNR, CDR2 FQNEAQ (reference sequence). CDR3 coding DNA: TGTGCCAGCAGGAACTCGGGTGGGTTCCAAGAGACCCAGTACTTC. Residues: CASRNSGGFQETQYF.

V gene TRBV9 combines with J gene TRBJ2-3, with a tentative D call TRBD1 (6 bases). V lost 3 bases and J lost 2, with 13 bases in between. This CDR3 comprises 15 residues. Per the germline V gene, CDR1 is SGDLS and CDR2 is YYNGEE. CDR3 sequence: CASSEQGKVTDTQYF. In nucleotides, the CDR3 is TGTGCCAGCAGCGAACAGGGAAAGGTCACAGATACGCAGTATTTT.

This rearrangement joins TRBV20-1 to TRBJ2-5; tentatively, D is TRBD2 (7 bases). Germline V gene data show CDR1 as DFQATT and CDR2 as SNEGSKA (reference sequence). The CDR3 length is 13 residues. V was cut by 1 base and J by 5 bases, with 11 bases left in between. The CDR3 protein is CSARVGGRETQYF. The CDR3 region has the DNA TGCAGTGCTAGAGTCGGGGGGCGTGAGACCCAGTACTTC.

The genes are TRBV30 and TRBJ2-4, with a weak D call TRBD1 (7 bases). Trimming stripped 4 bases from V and 2 bases from J, with 15 bases between. From germline, CDR1 is GTSNPN and CDR2 SVGIG (reference sequence). The CDR3 sequence is 15 residues long. CDR3 residues: CAWIDAGGSKNIQYF. As DNA, the CDR3 is TGTGCCTGGATTGATGCAGGGGGGTCCAAAAACATTCAGTACTTC.

The CDR3, as DNA: TGTGCCATCAGTGAAGCAGGCTACAAAACTGAAGCTTTCTTT. Its protein product is CAISEAGYKTEAFF. The chain combines TRBV10-3 with TRBJ1-1; D ambiguous. Per germline, CDR1 ENHRY and CDR2 SYGVKD. V dropped 3 bases and J dropped 5 bases, with 13 bases sitting between them. The CDR3 runs 14 residues.

The genes are TRBV7-6 and TRBJ2-7; the D is unclear. CDR3 length: 13 residues. V shed 8 bases and J shed 0 bases, with 11 bases lying between them. CDR1 and CDR2 from the germline V gene are SGHVS and FNYEAQ. The CDR3 region is CASGFSSSYEQYF. In nucleotides, the CDR3 is TGTGCCAGCGGTTTTTCGAGCTCCTACGAGCAGTACTTC.

This clonotype was counted only a few times. The gene calls are TRBV4-1 and TRBJ2-3; TRBD1 is a possible D gene (5 bases). CDR3 length equals 16 residues. Germline V gene lookup returns CDR1 MGHRA and CDR2 YSYEKL. V shed 5 bases and J shed 0 bases, with 15 bases lying between them. The CDR3 spells CASSSYQGSSTDTQYF. CDR3 coding DNA: TGCGCCAGCAGCTCTTACCAGGGATCCAGCACAGATACGCAGTATTTT.

This clonotype has just a few counts. The chain combines TRBV29-1 with TRBJ2-5; possible D gene TRBD2, 7 bases. CDR1 is SQVTM and CDR2 is ANQGSEA in the germline V gene. The CDR3 extends over 15 amino acids. The germline V and J ends were trimmed by 4 bases and 2 bases, with 17 bases remaining between them. In DNA form, the CDR3 reads TGCAGCGTTGCCCGGGGGGCCGGGGGTCAAGAGACCCAGTACTTC. It specifies CSVARGAGGQETQYF.